One TCR beta chain is described in this entry. Its matching antigen is unknown. CDR1 is SGHRS, CDR2 YFSETQ, per germline. The CDR3 loop spans 12 amino acids. Trimming cost V 4 bases and J 13 bases, with 15 bases left between them. The repertoire was sequenced with immunoSEQ multiplex PCR; TCRdb's copy has only in-frame clones and lacks some. The sample has fewer than 20,000 clones, about 60% seen once. The record originates from a study of T cell repertoires in ileal Crohn's disease. Whole-study findings and limits: Clonal expansions were more frequent in active smokers than non-smokers at surgery.

This sequence was found in an adult with Crohn's disease. The V call is TRBV5-1, the J call TRBJ2-1; perhaps TRBD1 as D (5 bases). The sequenced sample was ileal tissue. The CDR3 loop is CASSDTIGDQFF. CDR3 in DNA: TGCGCCAGCAGCGATACTATAGGGGATCAGTTCTTC. Looking up the rest from reference TRBV5-1 and TRBJ2-1 gives the full variable domain: KAGVTQTPRYLIKTRGQQVTLSCSPISGHRSVSWYQQTPGQGLQFLFEYFSETQRNKGNFPGRFSGRQFSNSRSEMNVSTLELGDSALYLCASSDTIGDQFFGPGTRLTVL.